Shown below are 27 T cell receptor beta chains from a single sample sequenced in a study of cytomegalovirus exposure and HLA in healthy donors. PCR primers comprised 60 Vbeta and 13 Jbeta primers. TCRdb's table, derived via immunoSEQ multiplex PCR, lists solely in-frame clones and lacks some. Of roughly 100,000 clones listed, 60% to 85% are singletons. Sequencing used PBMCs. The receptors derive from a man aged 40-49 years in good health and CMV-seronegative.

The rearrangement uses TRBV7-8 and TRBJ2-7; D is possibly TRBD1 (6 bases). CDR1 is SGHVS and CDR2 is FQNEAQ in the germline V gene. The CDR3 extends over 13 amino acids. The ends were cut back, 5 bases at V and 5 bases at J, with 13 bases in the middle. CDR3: CASSLRQADEQYF. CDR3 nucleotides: TGTGCCAGCAGCCTACGACAGGCCGACGAGCAGTACTTC.

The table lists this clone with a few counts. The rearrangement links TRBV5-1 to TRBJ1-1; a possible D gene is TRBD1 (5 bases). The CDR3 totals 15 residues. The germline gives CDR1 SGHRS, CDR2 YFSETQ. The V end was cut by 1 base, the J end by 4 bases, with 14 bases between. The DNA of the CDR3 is TGCGCCAGCAGCTTGTCCCCCATCGGGGGCACTGAAGCTTTCTTT. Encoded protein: CASSLSPIGGTEAFF. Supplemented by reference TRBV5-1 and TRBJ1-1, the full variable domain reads KAGVTQTPRYLIKTRGQQVTLSCSPISGHRSVSWYQQTPGQGLQFLFEYFSETQRNKGNFPGRFSGRQFSNSRSEMNVSTLELGDSALYLCASSLSPIGGTEAFFGQGTRLTVV.

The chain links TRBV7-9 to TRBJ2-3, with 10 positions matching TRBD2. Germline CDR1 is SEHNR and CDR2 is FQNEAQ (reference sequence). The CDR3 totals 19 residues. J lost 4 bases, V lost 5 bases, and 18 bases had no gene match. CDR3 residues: CASSPQREGTRPRPDTQYF. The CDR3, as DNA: TGTGCCAGCAGCCCTCAGCGGGAGGGAACCCGACCGCGTCCAGATACGCAGTATTTT.

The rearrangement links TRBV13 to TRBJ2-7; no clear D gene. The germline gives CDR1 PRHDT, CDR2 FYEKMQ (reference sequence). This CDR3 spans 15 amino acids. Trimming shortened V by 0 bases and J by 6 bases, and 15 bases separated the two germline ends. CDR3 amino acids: CASSLGRVPSPEQYF. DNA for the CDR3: TGTGCCAGCAGCTTAGGTCGAGTCCCCTCCCCCGAGCAGTACTTC.

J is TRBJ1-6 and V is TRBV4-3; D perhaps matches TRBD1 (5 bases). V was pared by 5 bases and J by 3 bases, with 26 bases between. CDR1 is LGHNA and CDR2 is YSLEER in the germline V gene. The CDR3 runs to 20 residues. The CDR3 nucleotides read TGCGCCAGCAGCGGACCGGCCGGGCGGGGCCGTACGATCTATAATTCACCCCTCCACTTT. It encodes CASSGPAGRGRTIYNSPLHF.

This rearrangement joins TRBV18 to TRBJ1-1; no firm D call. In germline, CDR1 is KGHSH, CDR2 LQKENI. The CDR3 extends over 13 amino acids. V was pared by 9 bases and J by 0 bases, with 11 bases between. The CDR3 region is CASKTNLNTEAFF. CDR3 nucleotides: TGTGCCAGTAAGACAAACTTGAACACTGAAGCTTTCTTT.

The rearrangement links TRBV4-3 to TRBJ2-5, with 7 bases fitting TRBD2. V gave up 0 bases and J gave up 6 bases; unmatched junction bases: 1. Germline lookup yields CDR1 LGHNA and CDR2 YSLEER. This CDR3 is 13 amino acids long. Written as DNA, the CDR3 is TGCGCCAGCAGCCAAGAACTAGCGAAGACCCAGTACTTC. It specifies CASSQELAKTQYF.

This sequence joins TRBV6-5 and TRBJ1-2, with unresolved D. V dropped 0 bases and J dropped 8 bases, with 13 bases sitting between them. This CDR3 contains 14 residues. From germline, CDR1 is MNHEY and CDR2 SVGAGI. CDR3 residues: CASSYSTGVEGYTF. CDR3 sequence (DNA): TGTGCCAGCAGTTACTCGACCGGGGTGGAGGGCTACACCTTC.

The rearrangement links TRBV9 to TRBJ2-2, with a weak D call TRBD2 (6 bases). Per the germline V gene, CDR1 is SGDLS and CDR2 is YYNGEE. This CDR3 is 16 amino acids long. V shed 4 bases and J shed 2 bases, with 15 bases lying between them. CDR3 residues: CASSNQGDSNTGELFF. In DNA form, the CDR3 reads TGTGCCAGCAGCAACCAAGGGGACTCAAACACCGGGGAGCTGTTTTTT.

The CDR3 reads CASSDSRGGTDTQYF. DNA of the CDR3: TGTGCCAGCAGTGACTCGCGGGGGGGCACAGATACGCAGTATTTT. The genes are TRBV6-4 and TRBJ2-3; 8 bases are shared with TRBD2. The CDR3 runs 15 residues. CDR1 is MRHNA and CDR2 is SNTAGT in the germline V gene. Trimming took 0 bases from V and 1 from J; bases not matched to a gene: 0.

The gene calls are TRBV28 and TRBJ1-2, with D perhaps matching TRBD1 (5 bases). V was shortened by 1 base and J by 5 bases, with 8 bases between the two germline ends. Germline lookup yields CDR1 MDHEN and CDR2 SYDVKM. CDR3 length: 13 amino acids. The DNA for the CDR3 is TGTGCCAGCAGTTTATCCGGGGGGTATGGCTACACCTTC. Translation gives CASSLSGGYGYTF.

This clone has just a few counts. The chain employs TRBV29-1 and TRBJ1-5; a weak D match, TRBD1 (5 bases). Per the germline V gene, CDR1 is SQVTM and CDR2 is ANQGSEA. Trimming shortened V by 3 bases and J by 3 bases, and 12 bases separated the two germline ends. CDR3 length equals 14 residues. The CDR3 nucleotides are TGCAGCGTTGAGGGACCGGACTACAATCAGCCCCAGCATTTT. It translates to CSVEGPDYNQPQHF.

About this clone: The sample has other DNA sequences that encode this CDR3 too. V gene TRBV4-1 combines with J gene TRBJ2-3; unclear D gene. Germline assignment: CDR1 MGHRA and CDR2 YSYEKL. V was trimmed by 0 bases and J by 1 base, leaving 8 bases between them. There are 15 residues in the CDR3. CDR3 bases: TGCGCCAGCAGCCAAGATGGCGGCCGCACAGATACGCAGTATTTT. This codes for CASSQDGGRTDTQYF.

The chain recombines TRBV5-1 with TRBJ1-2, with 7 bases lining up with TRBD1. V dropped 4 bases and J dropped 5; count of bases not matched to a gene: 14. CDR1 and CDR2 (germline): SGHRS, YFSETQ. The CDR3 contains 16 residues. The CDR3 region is CASSKTPSGTDYGYTF. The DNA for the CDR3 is TGCGCCAGCAGCAAAACCCCCTCCGGGACAGATTATGGCTACACCTTC.

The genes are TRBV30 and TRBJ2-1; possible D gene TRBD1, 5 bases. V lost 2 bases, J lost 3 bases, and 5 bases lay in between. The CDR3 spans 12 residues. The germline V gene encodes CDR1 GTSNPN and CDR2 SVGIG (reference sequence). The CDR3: CAWSRGYNEQFF. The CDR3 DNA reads TGTGCCTGGAGTAGGGGCTACAATGAGCAGTTCTTC.

The CDR3 protein is CASGVQGVAGELFF. The CDR3 DNA sequence: TGTGCTAGTGGAGTCCAGGGGGTGGCCGGGGAGCTGTTTTTT. The chain is built from TRBV12-5 and TRBJ2-2; 7 bases are a match to TRBD1. Germline-derived CDR1 and CDR2 are LGHNT and FRNRAP. The CDR3 loop spans 14 amino acids. V lost 6 bases to trimming and J lost 6 bases; unmatched junction nucleotides: 7.

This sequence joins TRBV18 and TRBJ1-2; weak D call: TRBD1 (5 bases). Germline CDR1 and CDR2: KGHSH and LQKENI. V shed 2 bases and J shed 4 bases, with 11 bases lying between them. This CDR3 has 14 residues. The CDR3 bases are TGTGCCAGCTCACCAGGCAGGGAGGCCTATGGCTACACCTTC. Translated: CASSPGREAYGYTF.

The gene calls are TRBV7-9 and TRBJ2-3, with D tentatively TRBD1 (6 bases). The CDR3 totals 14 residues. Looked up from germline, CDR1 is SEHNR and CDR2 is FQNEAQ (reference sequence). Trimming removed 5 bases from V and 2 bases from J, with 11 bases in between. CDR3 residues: CASSLGHLTDTQYF. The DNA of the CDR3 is TGTGCCAGCAGCCTGGGACATCTCACAGATACGCAGTATTTT.

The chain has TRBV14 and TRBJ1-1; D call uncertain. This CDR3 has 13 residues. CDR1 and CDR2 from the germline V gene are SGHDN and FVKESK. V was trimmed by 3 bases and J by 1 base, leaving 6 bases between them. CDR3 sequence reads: CASSHAGNTEAFF. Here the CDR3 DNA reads TGTGCCAGCAGCCACGCAGGGAACACTGAAGCTTTCTTT.

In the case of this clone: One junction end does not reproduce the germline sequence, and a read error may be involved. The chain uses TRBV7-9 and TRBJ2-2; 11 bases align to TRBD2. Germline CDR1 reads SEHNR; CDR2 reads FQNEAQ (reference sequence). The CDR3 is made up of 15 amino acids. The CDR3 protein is CSSSSGLADTGELFF. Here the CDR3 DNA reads TGTTCCAGCAGCTCGGGACTAGCGGACACCGGGGAGCTGTTTTTT.

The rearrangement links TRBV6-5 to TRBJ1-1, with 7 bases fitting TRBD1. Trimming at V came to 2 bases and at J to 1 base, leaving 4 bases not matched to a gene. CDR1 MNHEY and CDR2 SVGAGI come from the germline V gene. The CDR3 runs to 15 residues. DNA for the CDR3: TGTGCCAGCAGTTACCGACAGGGTACGAACACTGAAGCTTTCTTT. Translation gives CASSYRQGTNTEAFF.

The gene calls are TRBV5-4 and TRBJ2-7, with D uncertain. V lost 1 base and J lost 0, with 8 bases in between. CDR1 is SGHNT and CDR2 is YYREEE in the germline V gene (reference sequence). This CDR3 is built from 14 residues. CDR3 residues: CASSLTVSSYEQYF. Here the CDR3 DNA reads TGTGCCAGCAGCTTGACCGTTAGCTCCTACGAGCAGTACTTC.

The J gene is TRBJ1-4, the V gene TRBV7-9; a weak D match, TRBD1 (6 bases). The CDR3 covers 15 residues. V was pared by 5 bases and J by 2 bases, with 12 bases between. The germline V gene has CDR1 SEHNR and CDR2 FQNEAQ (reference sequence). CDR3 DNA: TGTGCCAGCAGCCCGACTGGACAGACTAATGAAAAACTGTTTTTT. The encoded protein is CASSPTGQTNEKLFF.

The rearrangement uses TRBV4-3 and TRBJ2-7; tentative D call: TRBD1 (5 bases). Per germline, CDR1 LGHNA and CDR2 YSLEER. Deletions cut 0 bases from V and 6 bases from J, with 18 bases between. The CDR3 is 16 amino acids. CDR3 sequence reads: CASSQDFNRNVGEQYF. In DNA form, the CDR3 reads TGCGCCAGCAGCCAAGATTTTAACAGGAACGTCGGCGAGCAGTACTTC.

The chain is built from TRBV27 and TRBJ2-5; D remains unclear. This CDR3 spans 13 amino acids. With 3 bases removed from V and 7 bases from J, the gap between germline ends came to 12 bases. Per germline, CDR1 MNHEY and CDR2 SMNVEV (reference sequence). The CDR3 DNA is TGTGCCAGCAGTTTTGGAGTGGTTGGGACCCAGTACTTC. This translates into CASSFGVVGTQYF.

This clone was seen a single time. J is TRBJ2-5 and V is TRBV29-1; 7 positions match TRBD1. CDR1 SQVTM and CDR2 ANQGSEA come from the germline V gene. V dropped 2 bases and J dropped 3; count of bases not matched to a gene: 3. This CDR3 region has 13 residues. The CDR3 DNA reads TGCAGCGTTGAATTCGACAGGGAAGAGACCCAGTACTTC. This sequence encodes CSVEFDREETQYF.

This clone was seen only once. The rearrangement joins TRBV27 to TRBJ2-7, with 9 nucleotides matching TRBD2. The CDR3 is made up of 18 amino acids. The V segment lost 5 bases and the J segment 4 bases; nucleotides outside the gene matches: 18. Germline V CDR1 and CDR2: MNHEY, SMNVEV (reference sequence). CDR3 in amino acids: CASSRTSLVRLAGYEQYF. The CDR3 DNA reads TGTGCCAGCAGTAGGACTTCCTTAGTACGGCTAGCGGGATACGAGCAGTACTTC.